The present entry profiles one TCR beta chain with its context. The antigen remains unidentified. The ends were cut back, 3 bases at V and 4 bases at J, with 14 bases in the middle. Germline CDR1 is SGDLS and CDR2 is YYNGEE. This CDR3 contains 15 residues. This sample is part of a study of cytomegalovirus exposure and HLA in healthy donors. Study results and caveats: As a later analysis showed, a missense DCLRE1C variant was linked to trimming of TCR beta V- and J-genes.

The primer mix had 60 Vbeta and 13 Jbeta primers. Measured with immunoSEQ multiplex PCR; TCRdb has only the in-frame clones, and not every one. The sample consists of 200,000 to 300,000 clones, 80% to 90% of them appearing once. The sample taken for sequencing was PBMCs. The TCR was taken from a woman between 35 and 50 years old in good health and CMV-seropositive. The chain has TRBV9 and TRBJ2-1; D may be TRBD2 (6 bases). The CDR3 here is CASSAIRGIYNEQFF. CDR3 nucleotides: TGTGCCAGCAGCGCCATCCGCGGGATTTACAATGAGCAGTTCTTC.